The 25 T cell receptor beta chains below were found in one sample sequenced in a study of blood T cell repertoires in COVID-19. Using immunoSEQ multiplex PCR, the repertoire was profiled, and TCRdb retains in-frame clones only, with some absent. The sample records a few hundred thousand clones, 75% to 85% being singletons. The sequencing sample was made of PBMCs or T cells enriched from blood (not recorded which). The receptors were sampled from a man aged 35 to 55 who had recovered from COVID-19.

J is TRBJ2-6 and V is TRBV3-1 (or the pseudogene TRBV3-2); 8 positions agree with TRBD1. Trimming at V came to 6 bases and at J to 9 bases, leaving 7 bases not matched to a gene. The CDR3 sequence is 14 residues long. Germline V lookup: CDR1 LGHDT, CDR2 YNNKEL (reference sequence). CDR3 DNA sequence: TGTGCCAGCAGGGGGACAGGAAGAGGCAACGTCCTGACTTTC. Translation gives CASRGTGRGNVLTF.

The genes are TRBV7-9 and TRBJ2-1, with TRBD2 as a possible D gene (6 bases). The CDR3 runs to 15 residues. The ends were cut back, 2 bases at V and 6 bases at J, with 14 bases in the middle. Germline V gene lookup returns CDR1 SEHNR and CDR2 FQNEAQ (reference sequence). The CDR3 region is CASSLRAGYSNEQFF. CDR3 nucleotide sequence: TGTGCCAGCAGCTTAAGGGCGGGGTATTCCAATGAGCAGTTCTTC.

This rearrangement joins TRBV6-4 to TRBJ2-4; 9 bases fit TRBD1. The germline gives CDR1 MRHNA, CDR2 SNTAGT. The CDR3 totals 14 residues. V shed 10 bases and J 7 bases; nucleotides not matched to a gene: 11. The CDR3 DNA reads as TGTGCCAACGCTGAAACAGGGGGCGCGAACATTCAGTACTTC. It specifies CANAETGGANIQYF.

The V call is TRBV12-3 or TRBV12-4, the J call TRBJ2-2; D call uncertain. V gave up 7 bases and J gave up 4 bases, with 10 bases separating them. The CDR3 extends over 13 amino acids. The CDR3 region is CASIDGFTGELFF. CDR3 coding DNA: TGTGCCAGCATAGATGGTTTCACCGGGGAGCTGTTTTTT.

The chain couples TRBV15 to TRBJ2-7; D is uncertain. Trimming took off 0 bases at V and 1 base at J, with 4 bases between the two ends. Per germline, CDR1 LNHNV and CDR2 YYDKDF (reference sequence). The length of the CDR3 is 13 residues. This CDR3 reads CATSRDSSYEQYF. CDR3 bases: TGTGCCACCAGCAGAGATTCTTCCTACGAGCAGTACTTC.

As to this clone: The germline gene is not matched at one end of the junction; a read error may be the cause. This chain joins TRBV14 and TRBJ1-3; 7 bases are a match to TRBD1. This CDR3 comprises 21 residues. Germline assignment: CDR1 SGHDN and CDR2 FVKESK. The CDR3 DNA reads TGTGTCAGCAGCCAAGGGGGGGACAGCGTGATCATTAGGATCTCTGGAAACACCATATATTTT. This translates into CVSSQGGDSVIIRISGNTIYF.

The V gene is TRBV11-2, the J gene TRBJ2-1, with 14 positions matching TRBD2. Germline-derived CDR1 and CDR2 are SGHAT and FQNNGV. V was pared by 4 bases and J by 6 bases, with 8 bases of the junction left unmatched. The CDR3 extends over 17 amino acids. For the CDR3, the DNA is TGTGCCAGCAGCTCCTTGACCGGGACTAGCGGGGGCAATGAGCAGTTCTTC. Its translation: CASSSLTGTSGGNEQFF.

The CDR3 protein is CASSEYYEQYF. CDR3 sequence (DNA): TGTGCCAGCAGTGAATACTACGAGCAGTACTTC. V is TRBV2 and J is TRBJ2-7; no clear D gene. This CDR3 is built from 11 residues. Germline V lookup: CDR1 SNHLY, CDR2 FYNNEI. The ends were cut back, 2 bases at V and 3 bases at J, with 2 bases in the middle.

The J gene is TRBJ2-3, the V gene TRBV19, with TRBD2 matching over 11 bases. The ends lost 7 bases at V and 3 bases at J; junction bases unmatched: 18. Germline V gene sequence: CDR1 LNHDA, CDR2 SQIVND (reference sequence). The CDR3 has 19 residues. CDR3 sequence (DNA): TGTGCCAGTACTCCAAGGGGTAGCGGGAGGGCCCCAGGGACAGATACGCAGTATTTT. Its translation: CASTPRGSGRAPGTDTQYF.

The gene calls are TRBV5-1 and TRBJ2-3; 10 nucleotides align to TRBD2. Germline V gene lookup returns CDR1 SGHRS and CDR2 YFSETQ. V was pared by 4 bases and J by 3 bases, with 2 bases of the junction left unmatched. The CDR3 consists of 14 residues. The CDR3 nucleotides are TGCGCCAGCAGCAGAGCGGGAGGGACAGATACGCAGTATTTT. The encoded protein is CASSRAGGTDTQYF.

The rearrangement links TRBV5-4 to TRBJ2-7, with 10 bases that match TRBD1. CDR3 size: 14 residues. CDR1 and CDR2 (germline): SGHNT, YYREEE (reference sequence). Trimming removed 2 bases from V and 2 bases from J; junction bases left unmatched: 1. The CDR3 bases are TGTGCCAGCAGCTTCGACAGGGGGCCCTACGAGCAGTACTTC. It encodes CASSFDRGPYEQYF.

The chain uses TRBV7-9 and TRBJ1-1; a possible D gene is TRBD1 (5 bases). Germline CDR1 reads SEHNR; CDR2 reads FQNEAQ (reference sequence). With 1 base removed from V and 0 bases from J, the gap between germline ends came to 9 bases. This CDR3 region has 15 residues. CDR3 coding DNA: TGTGCCAGCAGCTTAGGGGGACTGATGAACACTGAAGCTTTCTTT. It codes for CASSLGGLMNTEAFF.

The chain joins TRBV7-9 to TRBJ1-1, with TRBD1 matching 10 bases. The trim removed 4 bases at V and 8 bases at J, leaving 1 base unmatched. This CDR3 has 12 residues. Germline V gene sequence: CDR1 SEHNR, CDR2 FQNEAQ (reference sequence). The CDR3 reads CASSSDRGEAFF. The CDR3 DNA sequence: TGTGCCAGCAGCTCGGACAGGGGGGAAGCTTTCTTT.

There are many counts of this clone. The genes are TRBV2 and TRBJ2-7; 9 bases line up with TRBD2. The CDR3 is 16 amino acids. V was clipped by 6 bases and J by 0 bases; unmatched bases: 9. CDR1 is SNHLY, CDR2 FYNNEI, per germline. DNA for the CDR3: TGTGCCAGCAGGTCATTCGAGCGGGGGGCCTCCTACGAGCAGTACTTC. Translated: CASRSFERGASYEQYF.

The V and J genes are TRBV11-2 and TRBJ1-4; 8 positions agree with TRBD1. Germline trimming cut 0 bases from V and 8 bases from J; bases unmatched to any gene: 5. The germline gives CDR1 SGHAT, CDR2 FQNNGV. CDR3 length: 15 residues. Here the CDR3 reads CASSLDRQGSEKLFF. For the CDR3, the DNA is TGTGCCAGCAGCTTAGATCGACAGGGGTCAGAAAAACTGTTTTTT.

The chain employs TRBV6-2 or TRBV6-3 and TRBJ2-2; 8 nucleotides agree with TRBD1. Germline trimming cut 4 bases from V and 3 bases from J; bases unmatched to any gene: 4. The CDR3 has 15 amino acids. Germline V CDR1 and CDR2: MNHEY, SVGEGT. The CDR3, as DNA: TGTGCCAGCAGTTCAGGACAGGGATACACCGGGGAGCTGTTTTTT. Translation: CASSSGQGYTGELFF.

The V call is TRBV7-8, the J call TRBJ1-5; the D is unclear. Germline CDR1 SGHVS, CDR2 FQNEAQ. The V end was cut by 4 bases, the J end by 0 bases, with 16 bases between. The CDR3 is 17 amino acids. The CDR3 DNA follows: TGTGCCAGCAGCTCCTTGCCGGGAGGGCTTAGCAATCAGCCCCAGCATTTT. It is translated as CASSSLPGGLSNQPQHF. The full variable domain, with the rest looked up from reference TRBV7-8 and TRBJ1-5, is GAGVSQSPRYKVAKRGQDVALRCDPISGHVSLFWYQQALGQGPEFLTYFQNEAQLDKSGLPSDRFFAERPEGSVSTLKIQRTQQEDSAVYLCASSSLPGGLSNQPQHFGDGTRLSIL.

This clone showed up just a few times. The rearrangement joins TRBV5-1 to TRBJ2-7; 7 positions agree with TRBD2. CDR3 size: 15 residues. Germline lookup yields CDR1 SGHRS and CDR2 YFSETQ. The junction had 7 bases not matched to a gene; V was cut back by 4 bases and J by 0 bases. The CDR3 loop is CASSLLAHSSYEQYF. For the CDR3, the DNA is TGCGCCAGCAGCCTACTAGCGCATAGCTCCTACGAGCAGTACTTC.

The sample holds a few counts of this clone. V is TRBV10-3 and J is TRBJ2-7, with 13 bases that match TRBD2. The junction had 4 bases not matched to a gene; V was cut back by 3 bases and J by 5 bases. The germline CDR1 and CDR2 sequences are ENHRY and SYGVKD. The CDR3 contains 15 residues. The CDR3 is CAISEWTSGSDEQYF. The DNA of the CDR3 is TGTGCCATCAGTGAATGGACTAGCGGGAGCGACGAGCAGTACTTC.

The CDR3 reads CASSMGQVYSPLHF. In DNA form, the CDR3 reads TGTGCCAGCAGCATGGGACAGGTTTATTCACCCCTCCACTTT. This sequence joins TRBV9 and TRBJ1-6, with 8 bases identical to TRBD1. Germline CDR1 reads SGDLS; CDR2 reads YYNGEE. V dropped 4 bases and J dropped 8; count of bases not matched to a gene: 5. The CDR3 is 14 residues long.

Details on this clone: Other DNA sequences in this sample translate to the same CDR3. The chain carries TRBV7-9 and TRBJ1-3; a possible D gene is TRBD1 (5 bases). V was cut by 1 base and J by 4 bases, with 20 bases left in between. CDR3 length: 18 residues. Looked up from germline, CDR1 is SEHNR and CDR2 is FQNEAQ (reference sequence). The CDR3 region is CASSLVGSLAGQGNTIYF. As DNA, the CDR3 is TGTGCCAGCAGCTTAGTCGGTTCTCTGGCAGGGCAAGGAAACACCATATATTTT.

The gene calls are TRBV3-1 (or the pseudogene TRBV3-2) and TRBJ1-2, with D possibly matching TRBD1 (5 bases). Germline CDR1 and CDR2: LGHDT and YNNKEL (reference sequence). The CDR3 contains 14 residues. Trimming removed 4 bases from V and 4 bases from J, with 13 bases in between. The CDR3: CASSPPGGSYGYTF. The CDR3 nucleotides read TGTGCCAGCAGCCCCCCGGGGGGATCCTATGGCTACACCTTC.

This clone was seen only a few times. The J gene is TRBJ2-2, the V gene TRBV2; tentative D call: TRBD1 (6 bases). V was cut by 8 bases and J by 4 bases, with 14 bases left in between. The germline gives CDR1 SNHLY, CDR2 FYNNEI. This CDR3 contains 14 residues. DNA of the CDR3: TGTGCCAGCCGAGCGGAACAGGGCACCGGGGAGCTGTTTTTT. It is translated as CASRAEQGTGELFF.

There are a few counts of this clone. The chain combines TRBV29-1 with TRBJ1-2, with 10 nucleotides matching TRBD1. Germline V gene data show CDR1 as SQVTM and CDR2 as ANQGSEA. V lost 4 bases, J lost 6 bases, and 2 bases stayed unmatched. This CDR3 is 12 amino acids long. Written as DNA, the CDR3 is TGCAGCGTTGCTGGACAGGGGGATGGCTACACCTTC. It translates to CSVAGQGDGYTF. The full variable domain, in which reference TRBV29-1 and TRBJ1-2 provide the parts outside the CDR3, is SAVISQKPSRDICQRGTSLTIQCQVDSQVTMMFWYRQQPGQSLTLIATANQGSEATYESGFVIDKFPISRPNLTFSTLTVSNMSPEDSSIYLCSVAGQGDGYTFGSGTRLTVV.

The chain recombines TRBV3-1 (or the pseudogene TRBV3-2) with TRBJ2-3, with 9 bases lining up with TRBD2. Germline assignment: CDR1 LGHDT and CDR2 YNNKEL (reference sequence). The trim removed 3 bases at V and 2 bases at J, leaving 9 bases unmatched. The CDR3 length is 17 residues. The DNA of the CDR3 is TGTGCCAGCAGCCACCGATCTAGCGGGACCCTCACAGATACGCAGTATTTT. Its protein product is CASSHRSSGTLTDTQYF.